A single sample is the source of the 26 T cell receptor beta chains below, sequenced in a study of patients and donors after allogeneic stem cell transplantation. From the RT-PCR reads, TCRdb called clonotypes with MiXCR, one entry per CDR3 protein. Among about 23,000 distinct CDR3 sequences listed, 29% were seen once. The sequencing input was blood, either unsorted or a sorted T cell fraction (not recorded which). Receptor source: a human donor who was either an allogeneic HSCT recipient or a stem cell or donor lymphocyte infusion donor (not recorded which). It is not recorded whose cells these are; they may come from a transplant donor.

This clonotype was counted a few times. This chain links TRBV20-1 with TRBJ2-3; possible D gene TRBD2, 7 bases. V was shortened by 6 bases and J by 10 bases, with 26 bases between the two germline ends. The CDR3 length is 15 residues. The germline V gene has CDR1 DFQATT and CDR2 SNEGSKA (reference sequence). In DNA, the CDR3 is TGCAGTGCGCCCTCTCGGCGGGGGCCCCTCATGGCGCAGTATTTT. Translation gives CSAPSRRGPLMAQYF.

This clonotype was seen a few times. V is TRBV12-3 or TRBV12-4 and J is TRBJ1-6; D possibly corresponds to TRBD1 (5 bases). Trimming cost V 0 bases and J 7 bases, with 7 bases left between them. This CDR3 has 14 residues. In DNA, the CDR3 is TGTGCCAGCAGTTTAGCGGGGCGGAATTCACCCCTCCACTTT. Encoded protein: CASSLAGRNSPLHF.

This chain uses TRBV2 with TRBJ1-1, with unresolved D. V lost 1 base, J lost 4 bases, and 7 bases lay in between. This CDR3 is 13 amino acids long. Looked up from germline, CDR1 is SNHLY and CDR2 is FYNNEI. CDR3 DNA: TGTGCCAGCAGTGAAGAGAATTTCACTGAAGCTTTCTTT. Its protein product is CASSEENFTEAFF.

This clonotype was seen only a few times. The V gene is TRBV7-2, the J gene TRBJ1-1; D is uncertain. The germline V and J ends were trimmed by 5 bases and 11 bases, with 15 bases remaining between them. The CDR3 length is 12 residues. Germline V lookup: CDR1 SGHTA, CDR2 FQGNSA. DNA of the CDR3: TGTGCCAGCAGCCTAGAGAGCTCCGAGGCTTTCTTT. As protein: CASSLESSEAFF.

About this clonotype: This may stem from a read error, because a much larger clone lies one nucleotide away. CDR3 sequence: CASRTPGLSEQFF. DNA of the CDR3: TGTGCCAGCAGAACCCCGGGACTCTCAGAGCAGTTCTTC. V is TRBV11-3 and J is TRBJ2-1, with a weak D call TRBD2 (6 bases). This CDR3 has 13 amino acids. Germline V CDR1 and CDR2: SGHNT, YENEEA. Trimming shortened V by 6 bases and J by 10 bases, and 16 bases separated the two germline ends.

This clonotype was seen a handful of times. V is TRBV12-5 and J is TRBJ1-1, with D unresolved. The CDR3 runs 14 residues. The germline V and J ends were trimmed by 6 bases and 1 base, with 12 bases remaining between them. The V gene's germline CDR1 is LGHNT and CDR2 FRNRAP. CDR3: CASGPGAANTEAFF. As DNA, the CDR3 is TGTGCTAGTGGCCCCGGCGCGGCGAACACTGAAGCTTTCTTT.

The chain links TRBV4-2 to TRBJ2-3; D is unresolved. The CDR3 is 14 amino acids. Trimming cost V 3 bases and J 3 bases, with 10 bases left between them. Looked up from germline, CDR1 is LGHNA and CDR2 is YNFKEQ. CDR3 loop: CASSHPDGTDTQYF. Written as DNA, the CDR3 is TGTGCCAGCAGCCACCCGGACGGAACAGATACGCAGTATTTT.

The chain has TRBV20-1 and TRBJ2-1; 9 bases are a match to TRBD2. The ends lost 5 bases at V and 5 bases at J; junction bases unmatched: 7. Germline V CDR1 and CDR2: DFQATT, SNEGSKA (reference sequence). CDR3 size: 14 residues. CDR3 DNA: TGCAGTGCTGGTAGCGGGGGCTACCACAATGAGCAGTTCTTC. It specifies CSAGSGGYHNEQFF.

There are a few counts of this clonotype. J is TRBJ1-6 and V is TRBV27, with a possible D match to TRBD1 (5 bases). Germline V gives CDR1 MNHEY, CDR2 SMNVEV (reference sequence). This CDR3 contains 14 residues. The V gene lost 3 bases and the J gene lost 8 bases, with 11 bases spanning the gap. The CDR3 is CASSFTGRDSPLHF. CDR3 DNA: TGTGCCAGCAGTTTCACAGGACGGGATTCACCCCTCCACTTT.

In nucleotides, the CDR3 is TGTGCCAGCAGTTACTCCTGGGCAGGAAGGAATGAGCAGTTCTTC. Protein product: CASSYSWAGRNEQFF. The chain has TRBV6-5 and TRBJ2-1; D unclear. Trimming took off 0 bases at V and 7 bases at J, with 13 bases between the two ends. Germline lookup yields CDR1 MNHEY and CDR2 SVGAGI. This CDR3 has 15 residues.

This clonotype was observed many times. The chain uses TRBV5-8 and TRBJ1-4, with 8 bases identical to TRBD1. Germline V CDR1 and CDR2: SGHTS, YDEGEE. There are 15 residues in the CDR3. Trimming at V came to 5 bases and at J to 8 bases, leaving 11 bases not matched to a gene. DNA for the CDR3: TGTGCCAGCAGGTGGGCCAGGGGGCGCGAGGAAAAACTGTTTTTT. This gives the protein CASRWARGREEKLFF.

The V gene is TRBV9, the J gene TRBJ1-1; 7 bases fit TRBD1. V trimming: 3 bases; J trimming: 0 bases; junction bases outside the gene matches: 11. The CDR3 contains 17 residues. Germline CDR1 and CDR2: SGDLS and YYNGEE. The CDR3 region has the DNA TGTGCCAGCAGCGCAGAGGGGGCGTTGGTTCTGAACACTGAAGCTTTCTTT. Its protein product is CASSAEGALVLNTEAFF.

The CDR3 loop is CASSPLGGTNQPQHF. In DNA, the CDR3 is TGTGCCAGCAGTCCGCTAGGGGGGACCAATCAGCCCCAGCATTTT. The gene calls are TRBV28 and TRBJ1-5; D is perhaps TRBD1 (6 bases). V lost 5 bases and J 3 bases, leaving 14 bases between the germline ends. The CDR3 consists of 15 residues. Germline V gene data show CDR1 as MDHEN and CDR2 as SYDVKM. The variable domain in full, completed from reference TRBV28 and TRBJ1-5, reads DVKVTQSSRYLVKRTGEKVFLECVQDMDHENMFWYRQDPGLGLRLIYFSYDVKMKEKGDIPEGYSVSREKKERFSLILESASTNQTSMYLCASSPLGGTNQPQHFGDGTRLSIL.

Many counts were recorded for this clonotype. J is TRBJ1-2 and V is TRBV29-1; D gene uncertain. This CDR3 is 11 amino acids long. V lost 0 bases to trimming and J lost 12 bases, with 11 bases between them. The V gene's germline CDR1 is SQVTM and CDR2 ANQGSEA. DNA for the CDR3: TGCAGCGTTGAAGAGGGAGAAAGGAACACCTTC. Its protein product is CSVEEGERNTF.

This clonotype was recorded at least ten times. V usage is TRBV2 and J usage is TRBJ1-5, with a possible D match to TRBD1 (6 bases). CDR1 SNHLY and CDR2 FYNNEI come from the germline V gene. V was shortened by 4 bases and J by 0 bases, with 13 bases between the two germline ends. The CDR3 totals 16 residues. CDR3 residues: CASSGEGGSSNQPQHF. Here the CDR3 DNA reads TGTGCCAGCAGTGGTGAGGGGGGCAGTAGCAATCAGCCCCAGCATTTT.

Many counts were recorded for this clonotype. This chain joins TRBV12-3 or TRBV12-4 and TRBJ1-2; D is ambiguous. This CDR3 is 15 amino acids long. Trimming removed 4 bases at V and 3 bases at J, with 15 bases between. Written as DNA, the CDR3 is TGTGCCAGCAGTTGGGCCAGACCCCGGCACTATGGCTACACCTTC. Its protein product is CASSWARPRHYGYTF.

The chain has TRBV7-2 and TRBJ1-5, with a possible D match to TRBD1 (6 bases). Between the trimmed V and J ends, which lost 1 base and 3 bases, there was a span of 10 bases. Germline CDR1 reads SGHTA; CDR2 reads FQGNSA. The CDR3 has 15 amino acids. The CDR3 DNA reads TGTGCCAGCAGCTTAGTAGGGGGAAACAATCAGCCCCAGCATTTT. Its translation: CASSLVGGNNQPQHF.

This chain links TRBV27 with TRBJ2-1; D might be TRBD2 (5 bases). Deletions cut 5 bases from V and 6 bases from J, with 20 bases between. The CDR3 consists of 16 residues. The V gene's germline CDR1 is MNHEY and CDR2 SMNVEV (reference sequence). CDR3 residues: CASSPSLVGKSNEQFF. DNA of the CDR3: TGTGCCAGCAGTCCCTCACTAGTGGGGAAAAGCAATGAGCAGTTCTTC.

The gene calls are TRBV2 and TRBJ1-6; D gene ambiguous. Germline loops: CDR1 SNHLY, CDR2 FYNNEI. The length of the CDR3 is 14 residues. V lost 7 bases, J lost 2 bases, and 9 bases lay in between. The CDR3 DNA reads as TGTGCCAGCACTCCCGTCGCCTATAATTCACCCCTCCACTTT. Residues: CASTPVAYNSPLHF.

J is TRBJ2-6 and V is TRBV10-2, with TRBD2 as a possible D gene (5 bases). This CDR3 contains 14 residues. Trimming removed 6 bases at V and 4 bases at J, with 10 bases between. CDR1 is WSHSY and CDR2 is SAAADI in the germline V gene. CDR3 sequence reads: CASRRAQGANVLTF. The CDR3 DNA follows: TGCGCCAGCAGGAGGGCGCAGGGGGCCAACGTCCTGACTTTC.

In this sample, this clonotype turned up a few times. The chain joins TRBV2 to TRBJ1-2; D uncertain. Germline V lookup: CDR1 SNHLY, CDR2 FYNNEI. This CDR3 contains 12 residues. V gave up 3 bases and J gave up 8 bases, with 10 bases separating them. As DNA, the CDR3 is TGTGCCAGCAGTGAGGAAACGGGCGGCTACACCTTC. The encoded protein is CASSEETGGYTF.

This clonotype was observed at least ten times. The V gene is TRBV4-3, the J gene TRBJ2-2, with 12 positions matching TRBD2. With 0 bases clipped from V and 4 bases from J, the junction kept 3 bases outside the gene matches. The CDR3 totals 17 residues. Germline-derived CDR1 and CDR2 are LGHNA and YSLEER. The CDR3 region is CASSQEPGLAGTGELFF. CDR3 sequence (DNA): TGCGCCAGCAGCCAAGAGCCGGGACTAGCGGGCACCGGGGAGCTGTTTTTT.

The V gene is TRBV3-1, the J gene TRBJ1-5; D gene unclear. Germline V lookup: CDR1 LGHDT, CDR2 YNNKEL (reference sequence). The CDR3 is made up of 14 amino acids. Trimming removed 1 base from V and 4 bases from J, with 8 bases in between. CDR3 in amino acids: CASSQGPPNQPQHF. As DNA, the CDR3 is TGTGCCAGCAGCCAAGGCCCTCCTAATCAGCCCCAGCATTTT.

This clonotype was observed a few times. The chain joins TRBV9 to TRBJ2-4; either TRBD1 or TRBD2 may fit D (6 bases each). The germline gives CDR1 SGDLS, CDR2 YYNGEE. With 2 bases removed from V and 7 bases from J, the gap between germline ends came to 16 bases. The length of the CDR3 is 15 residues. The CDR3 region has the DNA TGTGCCAGCAGCGTCGGCGGGACAACAAGGAACATTCAGTACTTC. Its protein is CASSVGGTTRNIQYF.

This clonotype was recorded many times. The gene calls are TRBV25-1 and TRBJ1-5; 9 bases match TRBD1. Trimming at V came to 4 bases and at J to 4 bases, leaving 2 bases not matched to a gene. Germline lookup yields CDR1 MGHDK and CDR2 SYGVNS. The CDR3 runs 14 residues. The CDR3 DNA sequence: TGTGCCAGCAGTGGGGGACAGGGTAATCAGCCCCAGCATTTT. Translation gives CASSGGQGNQPQHF.

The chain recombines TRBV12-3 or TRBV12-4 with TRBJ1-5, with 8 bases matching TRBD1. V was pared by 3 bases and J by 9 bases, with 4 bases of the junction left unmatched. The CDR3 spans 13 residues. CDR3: CASSLADRVPQHF. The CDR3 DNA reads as TGTGCCAGCAGTTTGGCGGACAGGGTGCCCCAGCATTTT.